A single sample gave rise to the 20 T cell receptor beta chains below, sequenced in a study of T cells in Graves' hyperthyroidism and ophthalmopathy. Amplification of TCR beta CDR3 regions used RNA as the template. The TCR CDR3 was amplified in a first-round RT-PCR using the HTBI primer set. TCRdb recomputed calls from the multiplex PCR reads with MiXCR, one row per CDR3 protein. The sample holds about 740,000 distinct CDR3 sequences, approximately 15% seen once. Sequencing was performed on blood. The receptors come from a woman aged 18-29 years with Graves' hyperthyroidism.

As regards this clonotype: A much bigger clone sits one base away, suggesting this may be a read error. The chain links TRBV28 to TRBJ1-1; D unresolved. The germline CDR1 and CDR2 sequences are MDHEN and SYDVKM. The length of the CDR3 is 15 residues. The CDR3 DNA reads as TGTGCCAGCAGTTCCCGGGCCCTTGTGGGCACTGAAGCTTTGTTT. Translation: CASSSRALVGTEALF.

A note on this clonotype: Germline and junction disagree at one end, which may indicate a read error. V is TRBV9 and J is TRBJ1-2; D is unresolved. Germline loops: CDR1 SGDLS, CDR2 YYNGEE. The CDR3 contains 12 residues. As DNA, the CDR3 is TGTGCCAGCAGCGACGGAGGGCTTCCGTTGGCCTTC. It codes for CASSDGGLPLAF.

This clonotype showed up just a few times. The chain employs TRBV28 and TRBJ2-2; D may be TRBD2 (6 bases). Germline CDR1 and CDR2: MDHEN and SYDVKM. This CDR3 comprises 18 residues. V gave up 8 bases and J gave up 6 bases, with 28 bases separating them. The CDR3: CASSPSFGNAGLPGELFF. CDR3 nucleotide sequence: TGTGCCAGCTCCCCGTCGTTTGGGAATGCGGGACTTCCCGGGGAGCTGTTTTTT.

This clonotype was recorded at least ten times. The chain combines TRBV12-3 or TRBV12-4 with TRBJ1-4, with D tentatively TRBD1 (5 bases). The CDR3 is 11 residues long. The V gene lost 3 bases and the J gene lost 11 bases, with 7 bases spanning the gap. The CDR3 loop is CASSLGRKLFF. In DNA, the CDR3 is TGTGCCAGCAGTTTGGGGCGGAAACTGTTTTTT.

This clonotype was recorded at least ten times. The chain carries TRBV20-1 and TRBJ2-1, with TRBD1 matching 8 bases. The CDR3 contains 13 residues. The trim removed 4 bases at V and 5 bases at J, leaving 4 bases unmatched. Per germline, CDR1 DFQATT and CDR2 SNEGSKA (reference sequence). The CDR3 spells CSAIQGADNEQFF. The CDR3 bases are TGCAGTGCTATCCAGGGGGCAGACAATGAGCAGTTCTTC.

This clonotype was counted between two and nine times. CDR3 coding DNA: TGTGCCAGCAGTTACAAATGGGGCGGCGGCTCCTACGAGCAGTACTTC. The encoded protein is CASSYKWGGGSYEQYF. The chain couples TRBV6-6 to TRBJ2-7; perhaps TRBD1 as D (5 bases). This CDR3 has 16 residues. Looked up from germline, CDR1 is MNHNY and CDR2 is SVGAGI (reference sequence). The V and J ends lost 2 bases and 0 bases respectively, with 14 bases between them.

This clonotype was seen a handful of times. The chain couples TRBV5-1 to TRBJ2-7, with 9 bases identical to TRBD2. Per the germline V gene, CDR1 is SGHRS and CDR2 is YFSETQ. The ends lost 3 bases at V and 5 bases at J; junction bases unmatched: 9. The CDR3 has 15 residues. CDR3 residues: CASSSLAGPANEQYF. DNA for the CDR3: TGCGCCAGCAGCTCACTAGCGGGTCCGGCCAACGAGCAGTACTTC.

The rearrangement uses TRBV4-3 and TRBJ2-7; possible D gene TRBD2, 7 bases. Germline CDR1 is LGHNA and CDR2 is YSLEER. The V gene lost 0 bases and the J gene lost 2 bases, with 23 bases spanning the gap. This CDR3 has 19 residues. The CDR3: CASSQERSGGFLLAYEQYF. CDR3 sequence (DNA): TGCGCCAGCAGCCAAGAGAGGTCGGGGGGCTTCCTCCTTGCCTACGAGCAGTACTTC.

V and J are TRBV19 and TRBJ1-5; D uncertain. CDR1 is LNHDA and CDR2 is SQIVND in the germline V gene (reference sequence). The CDR3 runs 17 residues. Trimming pared 5 bases from V and 0 bases from J, leaving 17 bases between. The CDR3: CASSSEVDKISNQPQHF. For the CDR3, the DNA is TGTGCCAGTAGTTCAGAGGTCGACAAGATTAGCAATCAGCCCCAGCATTTT. Full variable domain (missing parts from reference TRBV19 and TRBJ1-5): DGGITQSPKYLFRKEGQNVTLSCEQNLNHDAMYWYRQDPGQGLRLIYYSQIVNDFQKGDIAEGYSVSREKKESFPLTVTSAQKNPTAFYLCASSSEVDKISNQPQHFGDGTRLSIL.

The sample holds a few counts of this clonotype. The rearrangement uses TRBV5-1 and TRBJ2-2, with 9 bases that match TRBD1. V was clipped by 5 bases and J by 6 bases; unmatched bases: 5. CDR1 and CDR2 from the germline V gene are SGHRS and YFSETQ. The CDR3 runs 14 residues. Here the CDR3 reads CASRLTGGSGELFF. The DNA of the CDR3 is TGCGCCAGCAGGCTGACAGGGGGATCCGGGGAGCTGTTTTTT.

This sequence joins TRBV19 and TRBJ2-5; TRBD1 agrees at 10 bases. J lost 4 bases, V lost 2 bases, and 4 bases had no gene match. Germline V gives CDR1 LNHDA, CDR2 SQIVND (reference sequence). This CDR3 has 15 amino acids. This CDR3 is CASSISWDRGETQYF. CDR3 DNA: TGTGCCAGTAGTATATCATGGGACAGGGGAGAGACCCAGTACTTC.

This clonotype showed up just once. Possible read error: a much larger clone is one base away. The chain joins TRBV24-1 to TRBJ2-7; 8 nucleotides align to TRBD2. CDR1 and CDR2 from the germline V gene are KGHDR and SFDVKD. V lost 0 bases to trimming and J lost 7 bases; unmatched junction nucleotides: 13. This CDR3 region has 17 residues. The chain's CDR3 is CATSDLGVSGRMVEQYF. CDR3 coding DNA: TGTGCCACCAGTGATTTGGGAGTGAGCGGGAGAATGGTTGAGCAGTACTTC.

V is TRBV2 and J is TRBJ1-5; D not certain. CDR3 size: 13 residues. Trimming removed 8 bases at V and 0 bases at J, with 8 bases between. Germline CDR1 and CDR2: SNHLY and FYNNEI. The CDR3 DNA reads TGTGCCAGCCTACAGTATAGCAATCAGCCCCAGCATTTT. Translating gives CASLQYSNQPQHF.

This clonotype has a count of ten or more. The V and J genes are TRBV7-9 and TRBJ2-5; 12 nucleotides agree with TRBD2. Germline V CDR1 and CDR2: SEHNR, FQNEAQ (reference sequence). The CDR3 has 17 residues. V shed 5 bases, J shed 2 bases, and the junction held 9 bases outside the gene matches. The CDR3 DNA follows: TGTGCCAGCAGCACTTGGACTAGCGGGATGGTACAAGAGACCCAGTACTTC. Its protein is CASSTWTSGMVQETQYF. Full variable domain (remainder filled in from reference TRBV7-9 and TRBJ2-5): DTGVSQNPRHKITKRGQNVTFRCDPISEHNRLYWYRQTLGQGPEFLTYFQNEAQLEKSRLLSDRFSAERPKGSFSTLEIQRTEQGDSAMYLCASSTWTSGMVQETQYFGPGTRLLVL.

In this sample, this clonotype turned up a few times. The V call is TRBV6-5, the J call TRBJ1-5; D ambiguous. The CDR3 totals 13 residues. Germline CDR1 and CDR2: MNHEY and SVGAGI. The V end was cut by 2 bases, the J end by 5 bases, with 7 bases between. The CDR3 here is CASSYGKYQPQHF. The CDR3 DNA follows: TGTGCCAGCAGTTACGGGAAGTATCAGCCCCAGCATTTT.

This clonotype has ten or more counts. The chain employs TRBV20-1 and TRBJ2-2; 10 bases match TRBD2. V shed 0 bases, J shed 3 bases, and the junction held 4 bases outside the gene matches. This CDR3 has 16 residues. Germline V CDR1 and CDR2: DFQATT, SNEGSKA (reference sequence). The CDR3 spells CSARESTSGYTGELFF. The CDR3 region has the DNA TGCAGTGCTAGAGAATCGACTAGCGGGTACACCGGGGAGCTGTTTTTT.

The chain links TRBV20-1 to TRBJ2-1; the match to TRBD2 covers 9 bases. V lost 0 bases and J lost 7; bases outside the gene matches: 16. There are 18 residues in the CDR3. Germline values: CDR1 DFQATT, CDR2 SNEGSKA (reference sequence). The CDR3 region is CSARDRGGLAGKLNEQFF. The DNA for the CDR3 is TGCAGTGCTAGAGATAGAGGGGGTCTAGCGGGAAAGTTGAATGAGCAGTTCTTC.

V usage is TRBV28 and J usage is TRBJ2-2; possibly TRBD2 for D (5 bases). The length of the CDR3 is 12 residues. The V and J ends lost 11 bases and 9 bases respectively, with 16 bases between them. Germline V gene data show CDR1 as MDHEN and CDR2 as SYDVKM. The CDR3 sequence is CAGAEGSWELFF. The CDR3 bases are TGTGCCGGAGCCGAGGGCAGCTGGGAGCTGTTTTTT.

The sample holds many counts of this clonotype. This sequence joins TRBV30 and TRBJ1-2, with a weak D call TRBD1 (5 bases). The V end lost 2 bases, the J end lost 1 base, and 14 bases lay between the germline ends. Germline-derived CDR1 and CDR2 are GTSNPN and SVGIG (reference sequence). The CDR3 contains 15 residues. CDR3 in DNA: TGTGCCTGGAGTCCGCGGACACTGAGTAACTATGGCTACACCTTC. The encoded protein is CAWSPRTLSNYGYTF.

This clonotype has ten or more counts. This chain uses TRBV3-1 with TRBJ2-4; TRBD1 agrees at 9 bases. After removal of 4 bases from V and 7 bases from J, the junction contained 8 bases not matched to a gene. Per the germline V gene, CDR1 is LGHDT and CDR2 is YNNKEL (reference sequence). There are 15 residues in the CDR3. The CDR3 is CASSLTGQGSNIQYF. The CDR3 DNA is TGTGCCAGCAGCCTGACGGGACAGGGTTCGAACATTCAGTACTTC.